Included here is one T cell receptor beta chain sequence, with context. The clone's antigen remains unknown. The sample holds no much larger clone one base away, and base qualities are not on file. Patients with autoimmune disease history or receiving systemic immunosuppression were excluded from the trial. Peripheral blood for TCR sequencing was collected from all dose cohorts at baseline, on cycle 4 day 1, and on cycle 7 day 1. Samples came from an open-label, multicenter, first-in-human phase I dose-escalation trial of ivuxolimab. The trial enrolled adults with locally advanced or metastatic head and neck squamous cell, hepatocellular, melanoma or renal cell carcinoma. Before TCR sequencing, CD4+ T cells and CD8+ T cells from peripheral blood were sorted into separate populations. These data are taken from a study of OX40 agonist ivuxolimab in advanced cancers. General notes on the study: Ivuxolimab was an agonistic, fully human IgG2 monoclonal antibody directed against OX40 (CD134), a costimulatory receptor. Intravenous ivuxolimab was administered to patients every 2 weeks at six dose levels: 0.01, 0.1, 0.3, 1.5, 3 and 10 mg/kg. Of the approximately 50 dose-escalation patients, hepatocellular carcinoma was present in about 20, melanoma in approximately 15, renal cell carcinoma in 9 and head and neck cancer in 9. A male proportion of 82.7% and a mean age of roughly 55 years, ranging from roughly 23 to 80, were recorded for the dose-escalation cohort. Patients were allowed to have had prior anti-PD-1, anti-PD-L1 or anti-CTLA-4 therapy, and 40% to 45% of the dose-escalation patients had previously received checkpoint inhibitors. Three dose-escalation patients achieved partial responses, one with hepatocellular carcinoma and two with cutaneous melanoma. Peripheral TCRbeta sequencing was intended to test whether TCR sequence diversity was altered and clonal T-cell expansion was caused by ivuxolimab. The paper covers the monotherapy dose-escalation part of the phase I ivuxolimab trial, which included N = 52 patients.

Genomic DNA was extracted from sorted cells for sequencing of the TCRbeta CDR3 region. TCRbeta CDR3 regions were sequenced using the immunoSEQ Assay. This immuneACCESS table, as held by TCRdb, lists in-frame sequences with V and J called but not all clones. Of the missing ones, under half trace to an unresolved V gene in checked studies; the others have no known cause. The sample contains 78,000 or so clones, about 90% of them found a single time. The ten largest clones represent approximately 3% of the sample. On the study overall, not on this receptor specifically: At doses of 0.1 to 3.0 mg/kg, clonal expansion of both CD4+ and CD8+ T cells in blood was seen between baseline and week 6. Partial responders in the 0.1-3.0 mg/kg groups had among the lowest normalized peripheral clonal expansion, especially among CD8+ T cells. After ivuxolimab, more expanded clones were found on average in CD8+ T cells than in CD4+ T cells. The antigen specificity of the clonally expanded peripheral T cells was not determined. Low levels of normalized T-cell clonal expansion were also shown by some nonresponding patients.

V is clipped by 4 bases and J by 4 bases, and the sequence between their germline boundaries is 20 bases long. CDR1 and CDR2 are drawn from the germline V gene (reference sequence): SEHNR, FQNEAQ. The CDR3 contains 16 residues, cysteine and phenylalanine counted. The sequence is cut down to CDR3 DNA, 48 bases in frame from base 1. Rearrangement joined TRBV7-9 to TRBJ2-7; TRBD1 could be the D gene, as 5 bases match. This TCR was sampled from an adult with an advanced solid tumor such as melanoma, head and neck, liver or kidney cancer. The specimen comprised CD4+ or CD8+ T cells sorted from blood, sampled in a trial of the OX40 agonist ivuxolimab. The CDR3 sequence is CASSSPLRTPHYEQYF. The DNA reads TGTGCCAGCAGCTCCCCCCTTAGGACACCGCATTACGAGCAGTACTTC.